This T cell receptor (beta chain) derives from a study of blood T cell repertoires in COVID-19. Assay used: immunoSEQ multiplex PCR; TCRdb lists only in-frame clones, some missing. This sample has under 200,000 clones; 75% to 85% occur once, and the top ten carry nearly 6%. Seattle patients were enrolled while actively infected and followed longitudinally. The specimen sequenced was peripheral blood. The origin of this receptor is a woman aged 40 to 50 with COVID-19, enrolled during active disease.

Here the CDR3 reads CASSLGGLASDTQYF. CDR3 coding DNA: TGTGCCAGCAGCTTAGGAGGGCTAGCGTCAGATACGCAGTATTTT. The rearrangement links TRBV7-7 to TRBJ2-3; tentatively, D is TRBD2 (6 bases). The germline V gene encodes CDR1 SSHAT and CDR2 FNYEAQ (reference sequence). Trimming removed 1 base from V and 4 bases from J, with 12 bases in between. CDR3 length: 15 residues.